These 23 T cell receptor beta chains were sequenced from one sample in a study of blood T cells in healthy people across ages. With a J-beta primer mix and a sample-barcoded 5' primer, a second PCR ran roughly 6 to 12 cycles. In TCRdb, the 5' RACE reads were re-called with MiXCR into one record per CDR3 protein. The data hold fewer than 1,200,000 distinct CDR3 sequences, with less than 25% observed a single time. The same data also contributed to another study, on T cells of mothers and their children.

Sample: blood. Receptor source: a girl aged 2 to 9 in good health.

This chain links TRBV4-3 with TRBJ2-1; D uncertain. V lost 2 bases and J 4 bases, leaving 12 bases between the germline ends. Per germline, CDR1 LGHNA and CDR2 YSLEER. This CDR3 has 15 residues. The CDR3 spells CASSQNRMNYNEQFF. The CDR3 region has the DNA TGCGCCAGCAGCCAAAATAGGATGAATTACAATGAGCAGTTCTTC.

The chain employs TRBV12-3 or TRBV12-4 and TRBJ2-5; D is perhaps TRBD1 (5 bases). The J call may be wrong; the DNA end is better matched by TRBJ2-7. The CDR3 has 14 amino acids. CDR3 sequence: CASRETQGNYEQYF. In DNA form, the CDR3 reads TGTGCCAGCAGGGAAACCCAGGGTAACTACGAGCAGTACTTC.

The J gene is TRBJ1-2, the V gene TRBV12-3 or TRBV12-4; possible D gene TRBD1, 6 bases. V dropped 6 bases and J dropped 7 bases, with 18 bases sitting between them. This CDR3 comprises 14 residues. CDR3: CASSLTGSSGGYTF. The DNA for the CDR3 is TGTGCCAGCAGCTTGACAGGTTCGTCCGGTGGCTACACCTTC.

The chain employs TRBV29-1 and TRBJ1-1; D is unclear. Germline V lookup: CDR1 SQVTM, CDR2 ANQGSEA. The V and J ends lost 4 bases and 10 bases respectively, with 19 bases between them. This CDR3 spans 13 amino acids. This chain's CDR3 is CSVVTLLLSSAFF. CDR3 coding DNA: TGCAGCGTTGTGACCCTCCTGTTGTCGTCAGCTTTCTTT.

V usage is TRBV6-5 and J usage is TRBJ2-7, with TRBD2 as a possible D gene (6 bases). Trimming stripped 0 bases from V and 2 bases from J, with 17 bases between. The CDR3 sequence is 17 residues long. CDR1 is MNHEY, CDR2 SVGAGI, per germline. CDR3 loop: CASSYSYWGETTYEQYF. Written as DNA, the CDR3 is TGTGCCAGCAGTTACTCGTATTGGGGGGAGACTACCTACGAGCAGTACTTC.

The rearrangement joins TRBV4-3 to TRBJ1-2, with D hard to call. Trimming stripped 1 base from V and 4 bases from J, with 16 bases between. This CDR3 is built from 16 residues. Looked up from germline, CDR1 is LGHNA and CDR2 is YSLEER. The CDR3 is CASSQGGSGIIYGYTF. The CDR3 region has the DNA TGCGCCAGCAGCCAAGGTGGTTCAGGCATCATCTATGGCTACACCTTC.

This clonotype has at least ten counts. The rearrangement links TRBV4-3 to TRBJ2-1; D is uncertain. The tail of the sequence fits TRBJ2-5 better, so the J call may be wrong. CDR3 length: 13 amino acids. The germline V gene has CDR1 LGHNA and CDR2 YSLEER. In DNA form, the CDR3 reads TGCGCCAGCAGCCAAGCCAGGTGGGAGACCCAGTACTTC. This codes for CASSQARWETQYF.

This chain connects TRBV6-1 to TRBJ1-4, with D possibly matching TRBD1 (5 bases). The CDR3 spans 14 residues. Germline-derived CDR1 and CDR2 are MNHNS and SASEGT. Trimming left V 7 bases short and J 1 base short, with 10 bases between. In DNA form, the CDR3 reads TGTGCCAGCAATTTCAGGGAAACTAATGAAAAACTGTTTTTT. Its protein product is CASNFRETNEKLFF.

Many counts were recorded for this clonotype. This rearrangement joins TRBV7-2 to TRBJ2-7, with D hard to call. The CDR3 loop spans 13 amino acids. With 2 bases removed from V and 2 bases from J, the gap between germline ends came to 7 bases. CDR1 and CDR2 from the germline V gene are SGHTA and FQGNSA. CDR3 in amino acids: CASSLTVTYEQYF. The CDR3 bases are TGTGCCAGCAGCTTAACGGTAACCTACGAGCAGTACTTC.

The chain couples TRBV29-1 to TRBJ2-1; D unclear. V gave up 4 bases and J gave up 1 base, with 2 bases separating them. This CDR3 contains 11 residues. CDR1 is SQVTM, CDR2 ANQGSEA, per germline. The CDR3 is CSVASYNEQFF. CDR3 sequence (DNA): TGCAGCGTTGCATCCTACAATGAGCAGTTCTTC.

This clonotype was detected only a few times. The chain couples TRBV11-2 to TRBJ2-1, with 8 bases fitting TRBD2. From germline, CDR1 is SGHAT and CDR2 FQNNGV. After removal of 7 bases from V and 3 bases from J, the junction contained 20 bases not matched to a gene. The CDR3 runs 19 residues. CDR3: CASTFVWGNSGGFYNEQFF. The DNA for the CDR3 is TGTGCCAGCACCTTCGTGTGGGGGAACAGCGGGGGATTCTACAATGAGCAGTTCTTC.

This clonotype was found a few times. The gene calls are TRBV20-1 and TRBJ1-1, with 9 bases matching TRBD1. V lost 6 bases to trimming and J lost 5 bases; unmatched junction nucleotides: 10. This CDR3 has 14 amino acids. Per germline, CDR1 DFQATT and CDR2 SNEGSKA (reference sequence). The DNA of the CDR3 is TGCAGTGCGTGCGTGACAGGGGGTAAGACTGAAGCTTTCTTT. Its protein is CSACVTGGKTEAFF.

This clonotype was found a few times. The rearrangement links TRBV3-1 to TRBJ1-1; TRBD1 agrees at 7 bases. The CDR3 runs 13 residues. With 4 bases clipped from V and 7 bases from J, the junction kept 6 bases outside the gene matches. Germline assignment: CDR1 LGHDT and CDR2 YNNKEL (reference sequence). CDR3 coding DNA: TGTGCCAGCAGCCGTCAGGGACAGAATGAAGCTTTCTTT. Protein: CASSRQGQNEAFF.

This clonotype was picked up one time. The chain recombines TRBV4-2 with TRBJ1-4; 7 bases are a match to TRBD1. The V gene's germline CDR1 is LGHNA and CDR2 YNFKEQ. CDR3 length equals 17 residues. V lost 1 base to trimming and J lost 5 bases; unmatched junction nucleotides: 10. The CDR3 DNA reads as TGTGCCAGCAGCCAAGGGTCACAGGGGACATCGAATGAAAAACTGTTTTTT. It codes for CASSQGSQGTSNEKLFF.

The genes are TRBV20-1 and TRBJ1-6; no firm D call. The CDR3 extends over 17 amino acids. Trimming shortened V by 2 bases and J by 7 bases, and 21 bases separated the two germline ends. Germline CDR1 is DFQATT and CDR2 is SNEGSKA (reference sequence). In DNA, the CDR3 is TGCAGTGCTAGAAATTTTCGGAGTGTAGAGACGAATTCACCCCTCCACTTT. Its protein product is CSARNFRSVETNSPLHF.

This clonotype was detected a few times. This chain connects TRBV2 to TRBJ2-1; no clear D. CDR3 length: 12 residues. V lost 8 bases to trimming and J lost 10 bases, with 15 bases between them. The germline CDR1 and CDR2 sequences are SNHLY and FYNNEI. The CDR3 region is CASHPGSREQFF. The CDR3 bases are TGTGCCAGCCATCCGGGCTCAAGAGAGCAGTTCTTC.

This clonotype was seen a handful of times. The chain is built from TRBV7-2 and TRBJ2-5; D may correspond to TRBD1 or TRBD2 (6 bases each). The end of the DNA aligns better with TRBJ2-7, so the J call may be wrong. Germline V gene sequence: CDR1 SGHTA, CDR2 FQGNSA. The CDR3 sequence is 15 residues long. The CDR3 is CASSLGGIPGVEQYF. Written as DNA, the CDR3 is TGTGCCAGCAGCTTGGGGGGTATACCAGGGGTCGAGCAGTACTTC.

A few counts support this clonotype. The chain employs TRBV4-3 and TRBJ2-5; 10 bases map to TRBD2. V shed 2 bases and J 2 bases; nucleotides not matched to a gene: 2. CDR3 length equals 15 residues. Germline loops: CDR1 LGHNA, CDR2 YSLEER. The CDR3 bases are TGCGCCAGCAGCCAACTAGCGGGGGAACAAGAGACCCAGTACTTC. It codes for CASSQLAGEQETQYF.

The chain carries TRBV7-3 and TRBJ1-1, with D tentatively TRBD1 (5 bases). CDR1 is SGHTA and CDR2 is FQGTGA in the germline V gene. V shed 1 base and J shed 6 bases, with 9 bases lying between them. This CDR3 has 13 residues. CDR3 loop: CASSLIRGAEAFF. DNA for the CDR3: TGTGCCAGCAGCTTAATTAGGGGCGCTGAAGCTTTCTTT. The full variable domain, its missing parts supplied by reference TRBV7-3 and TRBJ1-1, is GAGVSQTPSNKVTEKGKYVELRCDPISGHTALYWYRQSLGQGPEFLIYFQGTGAADDSGLPNDRFFAVRPEGSVSTLKIQRTERGDSAVYLCASSLIRGAEAFFGQGTRLTVV.

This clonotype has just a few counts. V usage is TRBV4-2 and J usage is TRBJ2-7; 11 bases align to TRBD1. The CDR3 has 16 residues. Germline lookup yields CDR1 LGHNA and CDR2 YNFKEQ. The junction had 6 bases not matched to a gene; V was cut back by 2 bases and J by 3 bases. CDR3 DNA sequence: TGTGCCAGCAGCCAACAACCAGGGACAGGGGGCTACGAGCAGTACTTC. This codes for CASSQQPGTGGYEQYF.

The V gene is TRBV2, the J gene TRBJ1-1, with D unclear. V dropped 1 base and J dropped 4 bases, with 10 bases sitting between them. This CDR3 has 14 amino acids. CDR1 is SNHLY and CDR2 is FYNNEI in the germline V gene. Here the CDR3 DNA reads TGTGCCAGCAGTGAAGGATTCCGGGGCACTGAAGCTTTCTTT. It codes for CASSEGFRGTEAFF.

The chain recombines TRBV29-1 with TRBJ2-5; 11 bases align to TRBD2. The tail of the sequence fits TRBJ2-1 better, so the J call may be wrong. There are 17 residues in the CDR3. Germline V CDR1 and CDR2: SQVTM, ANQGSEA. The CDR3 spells CSVVGGLAADLYNEQFF. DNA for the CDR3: TGCAGCGTTGTAGGGGGACTAGCGGCGGACCTATACAATGAGCAGTTCTTC.

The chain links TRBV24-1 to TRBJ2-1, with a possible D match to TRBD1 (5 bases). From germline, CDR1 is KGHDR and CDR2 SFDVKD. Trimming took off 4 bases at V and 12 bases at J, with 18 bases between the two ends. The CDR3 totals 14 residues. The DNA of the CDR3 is TGTGCCACCAGTGACCCCTTAGCCAGGGATGGGCAGTTCTTC. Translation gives CATSDPLARDGQFF.